These 32 T cell receptor beta chains originate from one sample sequenced in a study of blood T cell repertoires in COVID-19. Method: immunoSEQ multiplex PCR; TCRdb's copy keeps in-frame clones and lacks some. The table has around 170,000 clones, 78% seen once. The material sequenced was peripheral blood. The receptors originated from a woman over 75 with acute or convalescent COVID-19.

The J gene is TRBJ2-7, the V gene TRBV11-2, with 12 bases lining up with TRBD1. CDR1 is SGHAT, CDR2 FQNNGV, per germline. The CDR3 runs to 15 residues. The V and J ends lost 6 bases and 6 bases, in that order; junction bases with no gene match: 9. CDR3 nucleotide sequence: TGTGCCAGCAGGGGCTCCGGGACAGGGGGCACCGAGCAGTACTTC. Its translation is CASRGSGTGGTEQYF.

V and J are TRBV12-3 or TRBV12-4 and TRBJ2-3; 7 nucleotides align to TRBD1. V lost 8 bases, J lost 3 bases, and 5 bases stayed unmatched. CDR3 length equals 13 residues. CDR3 protein: CASVTGVTDTQYF. The CDR3 DNA is TGTGCCAGCGTAACAGGGGTGACAGATACGCAGTATTTT.

This clone was recorded a few times. The V call is TRBV29-1, the J call TRBJ2-5; the match to TRBD2 covers 12 bases. The CDR3 loop spans 16 amino acids. Germline V CDR1 and CDR2: SQVTM, ANQGSEA. V trimming: 6 bases; J trimming: 1 base; junction bases outside the gene matches: 9. CDR3 amino acids: CSVLPMTSGSQETQYF. The DNA of the CDR3 is TGCAGCGTCCTACCCATGACTAGCGGGAGCCAAGAGACCCAGTACTTC.

As DNA, the CDR3 is TGTGCCAGCAGTGTGGGTAGGGACAGTTTCTATGGCTACACCTTC. Protein product: CASSVGRDSFYGYTF. V usage is TRBV2 and J usage is TRBJ1-2; 7 bases are shared with TRBD1. CDR3 length: 15 amino acids. The V gene end was trimmed by 4 bases and the J gene end by 4 bases; junction bases not matched to a gene: 9. The V gene's germline CDR1 is SNHLY and CDR2 FYNNEI.

This clone has just a few counts. The V call is TRBV28, the J call TRBJ2-6; no clear D gene. Germline loops: CDR1 MDHEN, CDR2 SYDVKM. The length of the CDR3 is 15 residues. The V gene lost 8 bases and the J gene lost 0 bases, with 11 bases spanning the gap. The DNA for the CDR3 is TGTGCCAGCTCAACACCACGCTCTGGGGCCAACGTCCTGACTTTC. Its translation: CASSTPRSGANVLTF.

This clone was seen more than once but under ten times. V is TRBV11-2 and J is TRBJ1-4; a weak D match, TRBD1 (6 bases). The germline CDR1 and CDR2 sequences are SGHAT and FQNNGV. Trimming cost V 1 base and J 5 bases, with 14 bases left between them. The CDR3 is 16 residues long. The CDR3 sequence is CASSLGGRGSNEKLFF. CDR3 bases: TGTGCCAGCAGCTTAGGGGGCAGGGGCTCGAATGAAAAACTGTTTTTT.

The chain employs TRBV27 and TRBJ2-2; the match to TRBD1 covers 7 bases. This CDR3 contains 17 residues. The V and J ends lost 6 bases and 2 bases, in that order; junction bases with no gene match: 12. Germline V gene lookup returns CDR1 MNHEY and CDR2 SMNVEV (reference sequence). Here the CDR3 reads CASSRDRAKSNTGELFF. CDR3 bases: TGTGCCAGCAGCCGCGACAGGGCAAAGTCTAACACCGGGGAGCTGTTTTTT.

The chain is built from TRBV28 and TRBJ2-7; TRBD1 matches 7 bases. This CDR3 is built from 17 residues. The germline V gene encodes CDR1 MDHEN and CDR2 SYDVKM. J was trimmed by 3 bases and V by 6 bases; bases with no gene match: 17. The CDR3: CASSGSPWDRSFYEQYF. CDR3 bases: TGTGCCAGCAGCGGGTCCCCCTGGGACAGATCCTTCTACGAGCAGTACTTC.

This clone has only one observation. This chain links TRBV19 with TRBJ1-5, with 9 bases identical to TRBD1. The CDR3 totals 14 residues. Germline V gene data show CDR1 as LNHDA and CDR2 as SQIVND (reference sequence). Trimming removed 9 bases from V and 0 bases from J; junction bases left unmatched: 3. CDR3 loop: CASRDRASNQPQHF. CDR3 nucleotide sequence: TGTGCCAGCCGGGACAGGGCTAGCAATCAGCCCCAGCATTTT.

This sequence joins TRBV4-1 and TRBJ2-1; 7 bases map to TRBD2. Germline V gene lookup returns CDR1 MGHRA and CDR2 YSYEKL. The CDR3 runs to 15 residues. V lost 2 bases, J lost 6 bases, and 7 bases stayed unmatched. CDR3 bases: TGCGCCAGCAGCCAACAACCCGGGGGGATCAATGAGCAGTTCTTC. Protein sequence: CASSQQPGGINEQFF.

The chain carries TRBV18 and TRBJ1-1, with 8 bases fitting TRBD1. The CDR3 consists of 15 residues. The V and J ends lost 2 bases and 6 bases, in that order; junction bases with no gene match: 8. CDR1 and CDR2 from the germline V gene are KGHSH and LQKENI. CDR3 nucleotide sequence: TGTGCCAGCTCACCAGCTAGACAGGGGAAGGCTGAAGCTTTCTTT. It codes for CASSPARQGKAEAFF. Complete variable domain (other parts from reference TRBV18 and TRBJ1-1): NAGVMQNPRHLVRRRGQEARLRCSPMKGHSHVYWYRQLPEEGLKFMVYLQKENIIDESGMPKERFSAEFPKEGPSILRIQQVVRGDSAAYFCASSPARQGKAEAFFGQGTRLTVV.

This clone appeared once. The V gene is TRBV12-3 or TRBV12-4, the J gene TRBJ1-3; 7 bases fit TRBD1. The CDR3 is 13 residues long. Germline trimming cut 6 bases from V and 4 bases from J; bases unmatched to any gene: 3. CDR3 sequence (DNA): TGTGCCAGCAGGAGGGGGCAAGGAAACACCATATATTTT. Translating it yields CASRRGQGNTIYF.

The rearrangement uses TRBV3-1 (or the pseudogene TRBV3-2) and TRBJ1-6; TRBD1 matches at 8 bases. CDR1 is LGHDT and CDR2 is YNNKEL in the germline V gene (reference sequence). V was pared by 4 bases and J by 4 bases, with 6 bases of the junction left unmatched. This CDR3 spans 16 amino acids. CDR3: CASSLGQETYNSPLHF. The CDR3 bases are TGTGCCAGCAGCCTGGGACAGGAGACTTATAATTCACCCCTCCACTTT.

V and J are TRBV5-1 and TRBJ1-1; D ambiguous. CDR1 is SGHRS, CDR2 YFSETQ, per germline. The CDR3 extends over 14 amino acids. Between the trimmed V and J ends, which lost 0 bases and 4 bases, there was a span of 10 bases. The CDR3: CASSLVGQSTEAFF. The CDR3 coding sequence is TGCGCCAGCAGCTTGGTGGGCCAAAGCACTGAAGCTTTCTTT.

The J gene is TRBJ1-1, the V gene TRBV7-9; unclear D gene. Per the germline V gene, CDR1 is SEHNR and CDR2 is FQNEAQ (reference sequence). The ends were cut back, 6 bases at V and 8 bases at J, with 10 bases in the middle. This CDR3 is 11 amino acids long. The CDR3 protein is CASSIIPEAFF. CDR3 nucleotide sequence: TGTGCCAGCAGTATTATCCCCGAAGCTTTCTTT.

This clone was seen only once. The chain is built from TRBV7-2 and TRBJ1-1, with 7 positions matching TRBD1. Per germline, CDR1 SGHTA and CDR2 FQGNSA. This CDR3 spans 14 amino acids. The V segment lost 5 bases and the J segment 5 bases; nucleotides outside the gene matches: 8. The CDR3 DNA reads TGTGCCAGCAGCGCCCAGACAGGGAGGACTGAAGCTTTCTTT. Its protein is CASSAQTGRTEAFF.

CDR3 protein: CASRRIGQETQYF. CDR3 bases: TGTGCCAGCAGACGGATCGGGCAAGAGACCCAGTACTTC. The genes are TRBV7-8 and TRBJ2-5; D not certain. The CDR3 is 13 amino acids. Germline CDR1 SGHVS, CDR2 FQNEAQ. V was clipped by 6 bases and J by 2 bases, with 10 bases between them.

The V gene is TRBV4-1, the J gene TRBJ1-2; TRBD1 matches 9 bases. This CDR3 has 14 amino acids. V shed 5 bases and J 5 bases; nucleotides not matched to a gene: 6. Germline CDR1 reads MGHRA; CDR2 reads YSYEKL. The CDR3 spells CASSSGTGTYGYTF. DNA for the CDR3: TGCGCCAGCAGCTCAGGGACAGGGACTTATGGCTACACCTTC.

V usage is TRBV10-1 and J usage is TRBJ2-1, with 9 bases aligning to TRBD1. There are 15 residues in the CDR3. From germline, CDR1 is WNHNN and CDR2 SYGVQD (reference sequence). With V trimmed by 4 bases and J by 3 bases, 4 bases remained unmatched. CDR3 bases: TGCGCCAGCAGTGCCCGACAGGGGGTCTACAATGAGCAGTTCTTC. As protein: CASSARQGVYNEQFF.

Written as DNA, the CDR3 is TGTGCCAGCAGTGAAGCCCTAGCGGGAGGAACCGGGGAGCTGTTTTTT. Translation gives CASSEALAGGTGELFF. The chain is built from TRBV25-1 and TRBJ2-2; 11 bases agree with TRBD2. The CDR3 spans 16 residues. The V gene's germline CDR1 is MGHDK and CDR2 SYGVNS. Trimming at V came to 2 bases and at J to 5 bases, leaving 4 bases not matched to a gene.

This chain's CDR3 is CASSLDGLNEQYF. The CDR3 nucleotides are TGCGCCAGCAGCTTGGACGGACTGAACGAGCAGTACTTC. The chain is built from TRBV5-1 and TRBJ2-7; D may be TRBD2 (5 bases). V was shortened by 0 bases and J by 5 bases, with 9 bases between the two germline ends. Germline V gives CDR1 SGHRS, CDR2 YFSETQ. The CDR3 spans 13 residues.

The chain uses TRBV12-5 and TRBJ2-1; D possibly corresponds to TRBD1 (5 bases). The CDR3 is 13 amino acids. V lost 4 bases and J 12 bases, leaving 16 bases between the germline ends. CDR1 and CDR2 (germline): LGHNT, FRNRAP. CDR3 in DNA: TGTGCTAGTGGTTGGCCCCCCAGGGATATGCAGTTCTTC. This encodes CASGWPPRDMQFF.

V usage is TRBV11-3 and J usage is TRBJ2-3, with a weak D call TRBD1 (6 bases). V was cut by 1 base and J by 1 base, with 6 bases left in between. Germline V gene data show CDR1 as SGHNT and CDR2 as YENEEA. CDR3 length: 14 residues. In nucleotides, the CDR3 is TGTGCCAGCAGCTTAGGGACAGGCACAGATACGCAGTATTTT. Protein product: CASSLGTGTDTQYF.

This clone was found a few times. The chain combines TRBV9 with TRBJ1-3; a possible D gene is TRBD1 (5 bases). CDR1 is SGDLS, CDR2 YYNGEE, per germline. This CDR3 is 15 amino acids long. Trimming took off 4 bases at V and 0 bases at J, with 11 bases between the two ends. Here the CDR3 reads CASSLGGNSGNTIYF. The CDR3 DNA reads as TGTGCCAGCAGCCTCGGGGGTAACTCTGGAAACACCATATATTTT.

V is TRBV6-5 and J is TRBJ1-6, with 9 bases that match TRBD1. Germline V gives CDR1 MNHEY, CDR2 SVGAGI. The CDR3 consists of 15 residues. The V gene end was trimmed by 2 bases and the J gene end by 8 bases; junction bases not matched to a gene: 4. CDR3 sequence: CASSYMGQGYSPLHF. CDR3 nucleotides: TGTGCCAGCAGTTACATGGGACAGGGTTATTCACCCCTCCACTTT.

V gene TRBV5-1 combines with J gene TRBJ1-6, with 7 positions matching TRBD1. This CDR3 is built from 14 residues. Germline CDR1 reads SGHRS; CDR2 reads YFSETQ. V dropped 4 bases and J dropped 10; count of bases not matched to a gene: 8. CDR3 nucleotides: TGCGCCAGCAGCCGTGTCACAGGGGTGTCACCCCTCCACTTT. Its translation is CASSRVTGVSPLHF.

The rearrangement joins TRBV12-3 or TRBV12-4 to TRBJ2-1, with no clear D. This CDR3 spans 13 amino acids. Trimming left V 5 bases short and J 1 base short, with 6 bases between. The CDR3 loop is CASSRLSYNEQFF. Written as DNA, the CDR3 is TGTGCCAGCAGTCGTCTTTCCTACAATGAGCAGTTCTTC.

This rearrangement joins TRBV18 to TRBJ2-1; tentative D call: TRBD1 (5 bases). This CDR3 is 15 amino acids long. Germline values: CDR1 KGHSH, CDR2 LQKENI. Between the trimmed V and J ends, which lost 2 bases and 5 bases, there was a span of 13 bases. In DNA, the CDR3 is TGTGCCAGCTCACCATATACAGGAATAAACAATGAGCAGTTCTTC. It yields the protein CASSPYTGINNEQFF.

This clone was counted a few times. This chain uses TRBV3-1 (or the pseudogene TRBV3-2) with TRBJ2-2; 12 nucleotides match TRBD2. The CDR3 length is 15 residues. Germline V CDR1 and CDR2: LGHDT, YNNKEL (reference sequence). Trimming cost V 4 bases and J 8 bases; bases outside gene matches: 5. DNA of the CDR3: TGTGCCAGCAGCCCTAGCGGGAGGGCCCTTGGGGAGCTGTTTTTT. Its protein is CASSPSGRALGELFF.

The genes are TRBV5-5 and TRBJ1-5; D uncertain. Per the germline V gene, CDR1 is SGHKS and CDR2 is YYEKEE (reference sequence). CDR3 size: 13 residues. V shed 2 bases and J shed 9 bases, with 12 bases lying between them. CDR3 amino acids: CASSLEMPTPQHF. CDR3 in DNA: TGTGCCAGCAGCTTAGAAATGCCTACGCCCCAGCATTTT.

This rearrangement joins TRBV14 to TRBJ1-4; D is undetermined. CDR3 length: 14 residues. Germline V gives CDR1 SGHDN, CDR2 FVKESK. Trimming left V 1 base short and J 8 bases short, with 11 bases between. For the CDR3, the DNA is TGTGCCAGCAGCCAAGGGAGCACGTCGGAAAAACTGTTTTTT. Translated: CASSQGSTSEKLFF.

The genes are TRBV7-2 and TRBJ2-1; 9 bases agree with TRBD2. The ends lost 4 bases at V and 6 bases at J; junction bases unmatched: 10. CDR1 is SGHTA and CDR2 is FQGNSA in the germline V gene. The CDR3 is made up of 16 amino acids. CDR3 residues: CASSSAVVRGGNEQFF. The CDR3 DNA follows: TGTGCCAGCAGCTCTGCTGTGGTGCGGGGGGGCAATGAGCAGTTCTTC.